Below are 2 T cell receptor beta chains sequenced from a single sample in a study of siplizumab effects on memory and regulatory T cells. Assay: immunoSEQ multiplex PCR; the TCRdb copy retains only in-frame clones and omits some. The data hold over 95,000 clones, with 93% observed a single time. Source material: non-Treg CD4+ T cells sorted from blood. The receptors here all came from a human donor in good health.

This chain uses TRBV5-1 with TRBJ2-5; D is unclear. The J call may be mistaken, given a closer DNA end match to TRBJ2-7. This CDR3 is 13 amino acids long. CDR1 and CDR2 (germline): SGHRS, YFSETQ. The CDR3 sequence: CASSLPSTYEQYF. In DNA, the CDR3 is TGCGCCAGCAGCTTGCCCAGCACCTACGAGCAGTACTTC.

The chain links TRBV28 to TRBJ2-7; TRBD2 matches 7 bases. Germline V lookup: CDR1 MDHEN, CDR2 SYDVKM. After removal of 4 bases from V and 0 bases from J, the junction contained 6 bases not matched to a gene. This CDR3 spans 15 amino acids. CDR3 amino acids: CASSSSGKSSYEQYF. CDR3 bases: TGTGCCAGCAGTTCAAGCGGGAAGAGCTCCTACGAGCAGTACTTC. The complete variable domain, with remaining parts taken from reference TRBV28 and TRBJ2-7, reads DVKVTQSSRYLVKRTGEKVFLECVQDMDHENMFWYRQDPGLGLRLIYFSYDVKMKEKGDIPEGYSVSREKKERFSLILESASTNQTSMYLCASSSSGKSSYEQYFGPGTRLTVT.